These T cell receptor beta chains were read from a single sample in a study of T cells expressing NK-cell markers. TCRdb reworked the 5' RACE reads into one entry per CDR3 protein, no DNA. Recorded for this sample: approximately 440,000 distinct CDR3 sequences. Sequenced input: blood T cells: a sorted CD56 or NKG2C T cell subset, CD4+ or CD8+ T cells, or bulk PBMC T cells (not recorded which). Every receptor here comes from a woman aged 45-65 years in good health. Each CDR3 is given with its conserved first and last residue. The order of the fields is V gene, J gene, CDR3 protein.

V: TRBV20-1
J: TRBJ2-5
CDR3: CSAHPGLAGSETQYF

V: TRBV2
J: TRBJ2-1
CDR3: CASSEALGTYNEQFF

V: TRBV11-2
J: TRBJ2-4
CDR3: CASSLETGRDIQYF

V: TRBV5-1
J: TRBJ1-2
CDR3: CASSFQGPADGYTF

V: TRBV29-1
J: TRBJ2-2
CDR3: CSAARSIDAGELFF

V: TRBV5-1
J: TRBJ1-3
CDR3: CASSFDGNSGNTIYF

V: TRBV3-1
J: TRBJ1-1
CDR3: CASSQSGGGDTEAFF

V: TRBV3-1
J: TRBJ2-3
CDR3: CASSQDRVLAGVGGTDTQYF

V: TRBV25-1
J: TRBJ2-2
CDR3: CASSPMGRGFGELFF

V: TRBV7-9
J: TRBJ1-5
CDR3: CASSQIAGTDNQPQHF

V: TRBV14
J: TRBJ1-2
CDR3: CASSPGQAYGYTF

V: TRBV18
J: TRBJ2-5
CDR3: CASSRPGGIQETQYF

V: TRBV7-9
J: TRBJ2-5
CDR3: CASSLGGNQETQYF

V: TRBV5-8
J: TRBJ2-3
CDR3: CASSLHSDTQYF

V: TRBV12-5
J: TRBJ2-5
CDR3: CASGPARPQGETQYF

V: TRBV18
J: TRBJ2-4
CDR3: CASSPIENIQYF

V: TRBV5-5
J: TRBJ2-3
CDR3: CASSWGQGGTDTQYF

V: TRBV12-3/TRBV12-4
J: TRBJ1-5
CDR3: CASSSAPSRVQPQHF

V: TRBV7-8
J: TRBJ1-5
CDR3: CASSLDRGVNQPQHF

V: TRBV5-1
J: TRBJ2-1
CDR3: CASSLLAGGLSSYNEQFF

V: TRBV3-1
J: TRBJ2-5
CDR3: CASSQEGGRAETQYF

V: TRBV6-5
J: TRBJ2-2
CDR3: CASSPRQNTGELFF

V: TRBV12-3/TRBV12-4
J: TRBJ2-1
CDR3: CASILSGVNEQFF

V: TRBV5-1
J: TRBJ1-3
CDR3: CASSLNSIYSGNTIYF

V: TRBV15
J: TRBJ2-1
CDR3: CATSPGLAGGPSYNEQFF

V: TRBV29-1
J: TRBJ1-2
CDR3: CSVGGQVDGYTF

V: TRBV6-6
J: TRBJ2-3
CDR3: CASSWGGSDTQYF